Below are 22 T cell receptor beta chains sequenced from a single sample in a study of CD8+CD57+ T cells in acquired aplastic anemia. Genomic DNA provided the template from which TCR beta VDJ and CDR3 profiles were obtained. TCRdb independently ran MiXCR on the reads; one entry per CDR3 protein. This sample has around 180,000 distinct CDR3 sequences, with 64% found just once. The specimen sequenced was sorted CD4+, CD8+, or CD8+CD57+ T cells (not recorded which) from PBMCs. The receptors here all came from a human donor with severe aplastic anemia or a healthy control (not recorded which).

The chain employs TRBV20-1 and TRBJ2-7; TRBD1 aligns across 9 bases. The CDR3 spans 16 residues. The junction had 13 bases not matched to a gene; V was cut back by 0 bases and J by 7 bases. Germline lookup yields CDR1 DFQATT and CDR2 SNEGSKA (reference sequence). Written as DNA, the CDR3 is TGCAGTGCTAGAGATCTAGAGGGACAGGGTGTGGGGGAGCAGTACTTC. It encodes CSARDLEGQGVGEQYF.

As for this clonotype: No conserved phenylalanine or tryptophan is present at the end of the CDR3, so a read error is the likely explanation. The chain links TRBV19 to TRBJ2-1, with 15 bases lining up with TRBD2. V was clipped by 5 bases and J by 4 bases; unmatched bases: 3. CDR1 is LNHDA and CDR2 is SQIVND in the germline V gene (reference sequence). This CDR3 has 16 amino acids. CDR3 in amino acids: CASSLGLAGGYNEQFL. CDR3 in DNA: TGTGCCAGTAGTCTGGGACTAGCGGGGGGATACAATGAGCAGTTCCTC.

The chain carries TRBV15 and TRBJ2-2, with D uncertain. The CDR3 has 15 residues. The germline gives CDR1 LNHNV, CDR2 YYDKDF (reference sequence). The V end lost 5 bases, the J end lost 5 bases, and 15 bases lay between the germline ends. The CDR3 coding sequence is TGTGCCACCAGCCGGACGGTATTGGGAACCGGGGAGCTGTTTTTT. Residues: CATSRTVLGTGELFF.

This clonotype was observed once. The chain employs TRBV9 and TRBJ1-4, with D perhaps TRBD1 (5 bases). Trimming took off 0 bases at V and 6 bases at J, with 9 bases between the two ends. The germline V gene has CDR1 SGDLS and CDR2 YYNGEE. This CDR3 contains 14 residues. CDR3 region: CASSVARVDEKLFF. CDR3 DNA: TGTGCCAGCAGCGTAGCCAGGGTCGATGAAAAACTGTTTTTT.

At least ten counts were recorded for this clonotype. The chain combines TRBV7-6 with TRBJ2-3; TRBD1 is a possible D gene (6 bases). The CDR3 length is 16 residues. V lost 5 bases and J 0 bases, leaving 15 bases between the germline ends. CDR1 is SGHVS, CDR2 FNYEAQ, per germline. The CDR3 reads CASSPGAGVSTDTQYF. In nucleotides, the CDR3 is TGTGCCAGCAGCCCTGGGGCAGGGGTTAGCACAGATACGCAGTATTTT.

The CDR3 DNA follows: TGCAGCGTTCGTAAGAACACTGAAGCTTTCTTT. Protein sequence: CSVRKNTEAFF. The chain is built from TRBV29-1 and TRBJ1-1; D is undetermined. V dropped 5 bases and J dropped 1 base, with 5 bases sitting between them. The germline V gene has CDR1 SQVTM and CDR2 ANQGSEA. The CDR3 contains 11 residues.

This chain links TRBV20-1 with TRBJ1-6; D call uncertain. V gave up 2 bases and J gave up 9 bases, with 17 bases separating them. The V gene's germline CDR1 is DFQATT and CDR2 SNEGSKA (reference sequence). This CDR3 has 15 residues. The CDR3 region has the DNA TGCAGTGCTAGACCCCCTTGGACTACTACTTCACCCCTCCACTTT. Translating gives CSARPPWTTTSPLHF.

In its sample, this clonotype was seen a few times. V and J are TRBV9 and TRBJ2-7; 7 nucleotides match TRBD1. J was trimmed by 5 bases and V by 3 bases; bases with no gene match: 5. Germline V CDR1 and CDR2: SGDLS, YYNGEE. The CDR3 sequence is 13 residues long. The CDR3 spells CASSARGRDEQYF. DNA of the CDR3: TGTGCCAGCAGCGCGAGGGGGCGCGACGAGCAGTACTTC.

The J gene is TRBJ1-5, the V gene TRBV7-9, with 8 bases aligning to TRBD1. Germline CDR1 SEHNR, CDR2 FQNEAQ (reference sequence). V was clipped by 5 bases and J by 5 bases; unmatched bases: 2. The CDR3 extends over 13 amino acids. The CDR3 DNA is TGTGCCAGCAGCGCGACAGGGGATCAGCCCCAGCATTTT. This gives the protein CASSATGDQPQHF.

This chain uses TRBV12-3 or TRBV12-4 with TRBJ2-3; TRBD2 aligns across 7 bases. V shed 4 bases, J shed 2 bases, and the junction held 9 bases outside the gene matches. This CDR3 is 16 amino acids long. Written as DNA, the CDR3 is TGTGCCAGCAGTTGGGGCAGCGGGATTACCACAGATACGCAGTATTTT. This encodes CASSWGSGITTDTQYF.

This clonotype was found once. The chain couples TRBV24-1 to TRBJ2-2, with 7 bases that match TRBD2. The ends lost 4 bases at V and 5 bases at J; junction bases unmatched: 9. Germline lookup yields CDR1 KGHDR and CDR2 SFDVKD. CDR3 length: 16 amino acids. The CDR3 region is CATSDPLARYTGELFF. CDR3 DNA sequence: TGTGCCACCAGTGACCCACTAGCGCGGTATACCGGGGAGCTGTTTTTT.

The chain links TRBV7-8 to TRBJ2-1, with D perhaps TRBD2 (6 bases). The germline V and J ends were trimmed by 0 bases and 6 bases, with 9 bases remaining between them. The CDR3 runs to 14 residues. The germline gives CDR1 SGHVS, CDR2 FQNEAQ. CDR3 protein: CASSLAGLTNEQFF. CDR3 sequence (DNA): TGTGCCAGCAGCTTAGCGGGACTGACCAATGAGCAGTTCTTC.

This clonotype was counted a few times. V gene TRBV25-1 combines with J gene TRBJ2-7; tentative D call: TRBD1 (5 bases). Germline loops: CDR1 MGHDK, CDR2 SYGVNS. V gave up 1 base and J gave up 0 bases, with 7 bases separating them. The CDR3 sequence is 14 residues long. The CDR3 here is CASSEWGSSYEQYF. Here the CDR3 DNA reads TGTGCCAGCAGTGAATGGGGCAGCTCCTACGAGCAGTACTTC.

The V call is TRBV4-1, the J call TRBJ1-5; unclear D gene. Deletions cut 0 bases from V and 3 bases from J, with 3 bases between. Germline V gene sequence: CDR1 MGHRA, CDR2 YSYEKL. The CDR3 length is 13 residues. The CDR3 DNA is TGCGCCAGCAGCCAAGAGAACAATCAGCCCCAGCATTTT. This encodes CASSQENNQPQHF.

The chain couples TRBV6-1 to TRBJ1-4; 9 nucleotides line up with TRBD1. The CDR3 sequence is 15 residues long. V lost 4 bases to trimming and J lost 6 bases; unmatched junction nucleotides: 6. Germline V gene lookup returns CDR1 MNHNS and CDR2 SASEGT. In nucleotides, the CDR3 is TGTGCCAGCAGTGGCATACAGGGGGCTCATGAAAAACTGTTTTTT. It yields the protein CASSGIQGAHEKLFF.

V and J are TRBV9 and TRBJ1-4, with a weak D call TRBD1 (5 bases). This CDR3 is 16 amino acids long. The germline V gene has CDR1 SGDLS and CDR2 YYNGEE. Trimming removed 0 bases at V and 5 bases at J, with 14 bases between. The CDR3 loop is CASSVGGGSVNEKLFF. Here the CDR3 DNA reads TGTGCCAGCAGCGTAGGGGGCGGGTCCGTGAATGAAAAACTGTTTTTT.

This chain joins TRBV25-1 and TRBJ1-5, with TRBD1 identical over 7 bases. Losses at the gene ends were 4 bases for V and 5 bases for J; bases not matched to a gene: 5. Germline values: CDR1 MGHDK, CDR2 SYGVNS. The CDR3 covers 14 residues. The CDR3 protein is CASSVTGVHQPQHF. The CDR3, as DNA: TGTGCCAGCAGTGTTACAGGGGTCCATCAGCCCCAGCATTTT.

This clonotype came up a few times. The chain carries TRBV15 and TRBJ2-5; D perhaps matches TRBD1 (6 bases). Trimming pared 0 bases from V and 2 bases from J, leaving 7 bases between. Germline V CDR1 and CDR2: LNHNV, YYDKDF (reference sequence). The CDR3 extends over 14 amino acids. The CDR3 spells CATSRDRGQETQYF. The CDR3 DNA is TGTGCCACCAGCAGAGACAGGGGACAAGAGACCCAGTACTTC.

The rearrangement links TRBV6-6 to TRBJ2-7; 10 bases match TRBD1. This CDR3 is built from 13 residues. CDR1 MNHNY and CDR2 SVGAGI come from the germline V gene (reference sequence). After removal of 10 bases from V and 4 bases from J, the junction contained 7 bases not matched to a gene. CDR3 DNA sequence: TGTGCCACCGCCGGACAGGGGGAGTACGAGCAGTACTTC. Encoded protein: CATAGQGEYEQYF.

The rearrangement links TRBV6-5 to TRBJ2-7; 9 nucleotides agree with TRBD2. Trimming at V came to 5 bases and at J to 0 bases, leaving 11 bases not matched to a gene. The CDR3 spans 17 residues. Germline assignment: CDR1 MNHEY and CDR2 SVGAGI. The CDR3 sequence is CASSPHSEREVSYEQYF. The CDR3 bases are TGTGCCAGCAGTCCCCACTCGGAGCGGGAGGTCTCCTACGAGCAGTACTTC.

The rearrangement joins TRBV7-6 to TRBJ1-1, with 7 bases that match TRBD1. The CDR3 loop spans 13 amino acids. V trimming: 4 bases; J trimming: 3 bases; junction bases outside the gene matches: 2. CDR1 is SGHVS and CDR2 is FNYEAQ in the germline V gene. The CDR3 sequence: CASSSQGDTEAFF. Here the CDR3 DNA reads TGTGCCAGCAGCTCGCAGGGGGACACTGAAGCTTTCTTT.

This clonotype turned up a few times. This rearrangement joins TRBV6-1 to TRBJ2-7; maybe TRBD2 (6 bases). Deletions cut 6 bases from V and 3 bases from J, with 21 bases between. This CDR3 has 16 residues. Germline values: CDR1 MNHNS, CDR2 SASEGT. The CDR3 here is CASRAQSGTYGYEQYF. CDR3 DNA: TGTGCCAGCAGAGCACAATCCGGGACTTACGGCTACGAGCAGTACTTC.